This TCR beta chain is from a study of technical replicates of blood from several donors. Libraries were prepared by immunoSEQ multiplex PCR; TCRdb keeps only in-frame clonotypes and omits some of them. The repertoire holds about 97,000 clones, with roughly 95% as singletons. The TCR was taken from a human donor in good health. Input material: T cells isolated from PBMCs.

The CDR3 bases are TGTGCCAGCAGCTTATTTCAGGGGGAGAACACTGAAGCTTTCTTT. Its protein is CASSLFQGENTEAFF. The chain recombines TRBV7-8 with TRBJ1-1; 7 nucleotides align to TRBD1. V dropped 2 bases and J dropped 1; count of bases not matched to a gene: 4. Germline CDR1 reads SGHVS; CDR2 reads FQNEAQ. The CDR3 length is 15 residues. The variable domain in full, with the rest retrieved from reference TRBV7-8 and TRBJ1-1, is GAGVSQSPRYKVAKRGQDVALRCDPISGHVSLFWYQQALGQGPEFLTYFQNEAQLDKSGLPSDRFFAERPEGSVSTLKIQRTQQEDSAVYLCASSLFQGENTEAFFGQGTRLTVV.